This T cell receptor (beta chain) derives from a study of blood T cell repertoires in COVID-19. Study in general: Samples representing acute and convalescent COVID-19 were sourced from the United States, Italy and Spain. From T cells, B-cell-depleted T cells, or PBMCs came the material, which was cDNA or gDNA.

Trimming removed 0 bases from V and 7 bases from J, with 9 bases in between. The CDR3 runs 14 residues. CDR1 is MNHEY, CDR2 SVGAGI, per germline. Using immunoSEQ multiplex PCR, the repertoire was profiled, and TCRdb retains in-frame clones only, with some absent. In the table there are some 190,000 clones, 85% to 90% of which are singletons. The material sequenced was peripheral blood. The TCR sequence derives from a man aged 18 to 35 with active or convalescent COVID-19. The J gene is TRBJ1-4, the V gene TRBV6-5; D not resolved. CDR3 residues: CASSYSVRGEKLFF. The CDR3 DNA reads as TGTGCCAGCAGTTACTCGGTCCGGGGTGAAAAACTGTTTTTT.